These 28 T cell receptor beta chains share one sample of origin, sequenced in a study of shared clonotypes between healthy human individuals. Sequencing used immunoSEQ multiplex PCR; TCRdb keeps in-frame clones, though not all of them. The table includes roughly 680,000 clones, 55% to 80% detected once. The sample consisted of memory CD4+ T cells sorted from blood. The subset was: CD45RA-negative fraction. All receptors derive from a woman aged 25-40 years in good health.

The CDR3 nucleotides read TGTGCCAGCAGCCAATCGGGACGTGAAGCTTTCTTT. This gives the protein CASSQSGREAFF. The rearrangement uses TRBV14 and TRBJ1-1; perhaps TRBD1 as D (5 bases). The CDR3 covers 12 residues. Germline assignment: CDR1 SGHDN and CDR2 FVKESK. Trimming cost V 2 bases and J 7 bases, with 8 bases left between them.

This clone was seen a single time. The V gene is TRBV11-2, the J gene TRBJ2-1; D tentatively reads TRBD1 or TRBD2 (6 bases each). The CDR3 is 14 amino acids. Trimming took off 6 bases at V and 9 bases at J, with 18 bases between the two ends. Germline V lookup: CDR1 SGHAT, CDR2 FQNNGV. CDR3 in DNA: TGTGCCAGCAGTGGGGGGCCAGGATGGGGTGAGCAGTTCTTC. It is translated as CASSGGPGWGEQFF.

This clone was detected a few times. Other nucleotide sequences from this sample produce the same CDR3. CDR3 sequence reads: CASSPQETQYF. The CDR3 region has the DNA TGTGCCAGCAGTCCCCAAGAGACCCAGTACTTC. The V gene is TRBV7-9, the J gene TRBJ2-5; D unclear. The CDR3 is 11 amino acids. V was shortened by 6 bases and J by 1 base, with 3 bases between the two germline ends. The germline V gene has CDR1 SEHNR and CDR2 FQNEAQ (reference sequence).

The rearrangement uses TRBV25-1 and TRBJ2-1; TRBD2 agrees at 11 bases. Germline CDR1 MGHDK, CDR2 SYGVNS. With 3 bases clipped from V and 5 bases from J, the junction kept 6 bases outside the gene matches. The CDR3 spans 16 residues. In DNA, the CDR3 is TGTGCCAGCAGTGATCTATTAGCGGGAGGGAACAATGAGCAGTTCTTC. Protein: CASSDLLAGGNNEQFF.

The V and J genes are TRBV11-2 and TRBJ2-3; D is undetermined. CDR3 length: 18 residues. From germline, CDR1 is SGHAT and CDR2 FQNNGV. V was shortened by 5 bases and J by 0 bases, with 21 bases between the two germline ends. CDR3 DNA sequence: TGTGCCAGCAGCGCAGACCCCTGGCAGGCTTATAGCACAGATACGCAGTATTTT. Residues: CASSADPWQAYSTDTQYF.

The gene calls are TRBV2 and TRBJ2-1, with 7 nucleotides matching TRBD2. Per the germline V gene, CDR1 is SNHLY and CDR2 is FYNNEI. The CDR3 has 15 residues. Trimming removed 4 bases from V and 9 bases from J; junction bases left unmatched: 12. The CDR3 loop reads CASSGRTSGSVEQFF. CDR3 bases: TGTGCCAGCAGTGGTAGGACTAGTGGATCGGTTGAGCAGTTCTTC.

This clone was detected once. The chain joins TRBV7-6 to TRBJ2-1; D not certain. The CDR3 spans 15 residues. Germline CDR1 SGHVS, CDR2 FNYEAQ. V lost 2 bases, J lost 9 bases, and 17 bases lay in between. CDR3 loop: CASSLFPLLTCEQFF. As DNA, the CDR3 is TGTGCCAGCAGCTTATTCCCCCTCTTAACCTGTGAGCAGTTCTTC.

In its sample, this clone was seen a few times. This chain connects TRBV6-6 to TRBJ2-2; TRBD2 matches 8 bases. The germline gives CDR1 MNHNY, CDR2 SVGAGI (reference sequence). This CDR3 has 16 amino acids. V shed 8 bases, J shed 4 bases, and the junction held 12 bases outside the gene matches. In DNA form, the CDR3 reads TGTGCCAGCCATCCCGGGAGCGGGGGCCCCACCGGGGAGCTGTTTTTT. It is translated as CASHPGSGGPTGELFF.

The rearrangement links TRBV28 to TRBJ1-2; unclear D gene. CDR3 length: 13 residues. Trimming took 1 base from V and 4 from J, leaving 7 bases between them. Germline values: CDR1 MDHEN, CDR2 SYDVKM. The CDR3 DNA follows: TGTGCCAGCAGTTTATACGGTTTCTATGGCTACACCTTC. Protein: CASSLYGFYGYTF.

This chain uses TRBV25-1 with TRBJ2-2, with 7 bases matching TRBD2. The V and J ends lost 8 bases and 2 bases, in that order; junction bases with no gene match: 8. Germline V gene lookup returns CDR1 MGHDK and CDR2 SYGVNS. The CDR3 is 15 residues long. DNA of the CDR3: TGTGCCAGCGGGACGGGCGGGGGTAACACCGGGGAGCTGTTTTTT. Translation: CASGTGGGNTGELFF.

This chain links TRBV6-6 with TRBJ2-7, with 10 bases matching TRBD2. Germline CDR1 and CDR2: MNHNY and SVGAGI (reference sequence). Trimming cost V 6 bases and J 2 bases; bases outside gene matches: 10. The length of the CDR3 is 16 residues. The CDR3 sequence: CASSQTPGLATYEQYF. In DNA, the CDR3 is TGTGCCAGCAGCCAAACGCCGGGACTAGCGACCTACGAGCAGTACTTC.

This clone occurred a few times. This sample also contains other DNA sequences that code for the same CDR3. CDR3 nucleotides: TGTGCCACCAGCAGAGATGCCGGTGGGGAGACCCAGTACTTC. As protein: CATSRDAGGETQYF. The chain uses TRBV15 and TRBJ2-5; D remains ambiguous. Germline V gene data show CDR1 as LNHNV and CDR2 as YYDKDF (reference sequence). The CDR3 has 14 residues. The ends were cut back, 0 bases at V and 5 bases at J, with 10 bases in the middle.

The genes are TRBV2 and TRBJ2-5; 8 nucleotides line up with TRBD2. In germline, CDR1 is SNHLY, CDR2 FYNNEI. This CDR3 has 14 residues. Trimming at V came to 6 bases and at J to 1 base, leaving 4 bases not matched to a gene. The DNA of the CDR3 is TGTGCCAGCAGGGCCGGGACTAGCCAAGAGACCCAGTACTTC. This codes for CASRAGTSQETQYF.

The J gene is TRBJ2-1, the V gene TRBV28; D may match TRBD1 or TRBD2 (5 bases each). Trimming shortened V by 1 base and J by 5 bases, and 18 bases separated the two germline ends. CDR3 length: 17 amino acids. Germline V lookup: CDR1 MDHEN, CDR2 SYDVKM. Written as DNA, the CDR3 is TGTGCCAGCAGTTTATTTGCATCGGGAAGCAGGGACAATGAGCAGTTCTTC. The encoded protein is CASSLFASGSRDNEQFF. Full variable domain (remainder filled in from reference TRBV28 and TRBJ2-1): DVKVTQSSRYLVKRTGEKVFLECVQDMDHENMFWYRQDPGLGLRLIYFSYDVKMKEKGDIPEGYSVSREKKERFSLILESASTNQTSMYLCASSLFASGSRDNEQFFGPGTRLTVL.

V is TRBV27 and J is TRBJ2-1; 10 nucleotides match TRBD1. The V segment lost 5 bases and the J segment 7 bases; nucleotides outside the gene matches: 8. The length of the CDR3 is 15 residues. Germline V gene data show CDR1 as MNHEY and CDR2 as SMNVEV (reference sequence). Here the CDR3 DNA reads TGTGCCAGCAGTAGGGGGACAGGGGTGGGAAATGAGCAGTTCTTC. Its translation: CASSRGTGVGNEQFF.

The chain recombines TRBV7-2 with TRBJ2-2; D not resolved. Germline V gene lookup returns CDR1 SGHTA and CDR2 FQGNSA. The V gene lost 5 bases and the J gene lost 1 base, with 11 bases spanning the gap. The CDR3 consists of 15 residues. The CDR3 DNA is TGTGCCAGCAGCGAGCAGGCCGAGAACACCGGGGAGCTGTTTTTT. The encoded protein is CASSEQAENTGELFF.

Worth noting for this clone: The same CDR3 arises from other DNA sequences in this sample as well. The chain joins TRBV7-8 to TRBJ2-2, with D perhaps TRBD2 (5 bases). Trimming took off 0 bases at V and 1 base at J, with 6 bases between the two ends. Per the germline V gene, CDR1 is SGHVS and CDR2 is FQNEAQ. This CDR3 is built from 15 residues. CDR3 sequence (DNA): TGTGCCAGCAGCTTAGCCGGGGTGAACACCGGGGAGCTGTTTTTT. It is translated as CASSLAGVNTGELFF.

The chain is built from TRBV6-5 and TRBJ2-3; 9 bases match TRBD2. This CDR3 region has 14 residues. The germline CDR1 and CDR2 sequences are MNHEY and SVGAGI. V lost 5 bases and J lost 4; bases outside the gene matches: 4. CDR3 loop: CASSPGTSSDTQYF. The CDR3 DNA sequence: TGTGCCAGCAGTCCCGGGACTAGCTCAGATACGCAGTATTTT.

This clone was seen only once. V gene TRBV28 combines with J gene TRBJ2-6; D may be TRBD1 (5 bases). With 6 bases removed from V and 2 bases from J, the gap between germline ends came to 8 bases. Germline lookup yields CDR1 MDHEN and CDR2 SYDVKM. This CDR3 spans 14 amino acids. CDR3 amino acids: CASRDTAGANVLTF. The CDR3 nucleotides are TGTGCCAGCAGGGACACCGCTGGGGCCAACGTCCTGACTTTC.

The CDR3 loop reads CASSPIRGGSYEQYF. The CDR3 coding sequence is TGTGCCAGCAGTCCTATCAGGGGAGGGTCCTACGAGCAGTACTTC. The chain joins TRBV11-2 to TRBJ2-5; D perhaps matches TRBD2 (7 bases). The J call may be in error: the DNA end matches TRBJ2-7 better. CDR1 is SGHAT, CDR2 FQNNGV, per germline. This CDR3 region has 15 residues.

The chain's CDR3 is CSVGADTNSYEQYF. Written as DNA, the CDR3 is TGCAGCGTTGGGGCGGATACTAACTCCTACGAGCAGTACTTC. The chain has TRBV29-1 and TRBJ2-7; no definite D call. Germline V gives CDR1 SQVTM, CDR2 ANQGSEA. Trimming stripped 4 bases from V and 0 bases from J, with 13 bases between. This CDR3 is built from 14 residues.

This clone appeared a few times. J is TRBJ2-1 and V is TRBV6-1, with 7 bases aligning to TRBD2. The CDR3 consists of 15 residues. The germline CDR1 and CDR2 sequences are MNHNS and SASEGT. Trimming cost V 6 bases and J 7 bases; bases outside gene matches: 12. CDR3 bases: TGTGCCAGCAGCGATGGGCCTTTCGGGGGGAATGAGCAGTTCTTC. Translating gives CASSDGPFGGNEQFF.

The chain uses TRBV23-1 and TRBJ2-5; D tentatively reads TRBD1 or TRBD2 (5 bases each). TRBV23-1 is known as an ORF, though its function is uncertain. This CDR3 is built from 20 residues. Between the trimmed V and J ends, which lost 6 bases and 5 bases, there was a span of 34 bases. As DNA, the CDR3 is TGCGCCAGCAGCCGAGAACCGGGAACCTGCGAAGAGAAGGGGTTGGAGACCCAGTACTTC. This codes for CASSREPGTCEEKGLETQYF.

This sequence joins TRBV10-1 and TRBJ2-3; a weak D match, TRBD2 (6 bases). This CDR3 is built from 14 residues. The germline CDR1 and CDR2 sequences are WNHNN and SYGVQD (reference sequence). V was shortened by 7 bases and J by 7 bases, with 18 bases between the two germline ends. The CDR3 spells CASTDNSGENTQYF. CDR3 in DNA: TGCGCCAGCACCGATAACTCGGGGGAAAATACGCAGTATTTT.

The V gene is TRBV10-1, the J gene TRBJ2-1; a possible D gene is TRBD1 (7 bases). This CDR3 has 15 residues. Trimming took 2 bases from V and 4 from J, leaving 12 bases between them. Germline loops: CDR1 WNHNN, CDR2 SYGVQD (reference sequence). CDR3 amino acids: CASSERGTEYNEQFF. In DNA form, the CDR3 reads TGCGCCAGCAGTGAGCGGGGGACAGAATACAATGAGCAGTTCTTC.

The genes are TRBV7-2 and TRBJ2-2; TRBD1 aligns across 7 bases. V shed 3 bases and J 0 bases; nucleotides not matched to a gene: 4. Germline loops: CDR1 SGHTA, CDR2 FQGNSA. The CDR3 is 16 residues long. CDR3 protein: CASSFTGTANTGELFF. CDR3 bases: TGTGCCAGCAGCTTTACCGGGACAGCGAACACCGGGGAGCTGTTTTTT.

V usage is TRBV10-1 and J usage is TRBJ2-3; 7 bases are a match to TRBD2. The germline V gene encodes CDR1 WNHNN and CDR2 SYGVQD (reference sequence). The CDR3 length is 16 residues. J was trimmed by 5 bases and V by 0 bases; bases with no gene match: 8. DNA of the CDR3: TGCGCCAGCAGTGAGTCGAAGGCGGGAGATCTAGATACGCAGTATTTT. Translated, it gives CASSESKAGDLDTQYF.

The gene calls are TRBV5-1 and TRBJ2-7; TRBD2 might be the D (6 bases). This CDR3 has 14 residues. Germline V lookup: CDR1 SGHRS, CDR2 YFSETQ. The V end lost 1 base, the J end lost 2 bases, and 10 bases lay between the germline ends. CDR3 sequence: CASSLWGETYEQYF. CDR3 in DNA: TGCGCCAGCAGCTTGTGGGGGGAGACCTACGAGCAGTACTTC.